Below are 32 T cell receptor beta chains sequenced from a single sample in a study of blood T cell repertoires in COVID-19. Clones were read by immunoSEQ multiplex PCR, and TCRdb kept only the in-frame ones, dropping some. This table holds roughly 58,000 clones, approximately 84% found once. The specimen was peripheral blood. These receptor sequences come from a man aged 65-85 years with active COVID-19.

The chain carries TRBV5-1 and TRBJ2-1, with 10 nucleotides matching TRBD1. The CDR3 spans 15 residues. The germline V gene encodes CDR1 SGHRS and CDR2 YFSETQ. V shed 3 bases, J shed 9 bases, and the junction held 9 bases outside the gene matches. CDR3 nucleotides: TGCGCCAGCAGCTCCGGACAGGGGGACCGTCGTGAGCAGTTCTTC. Its protein product is CASSSGQGDRREQFF.

The rearrangement uses TRBV5-1 and TRBJ2-2, with 7 nucleotides matching TRBD1. The CDR3 length is 16 residues. The germline V gene encodes CDR1 SGHRS and CDR2 YFSETQ. V lost 4 bases, J lost 3 bases, and 9 bases stayed unmatched. This CDR3 is CASSPLTGSDTGELFF. The DNA for the CDR3 is TGCGCCAGCAGCCCACTGACAGGGAGTGACACCGGGGAGCTGTTTTTT.

This chain connects TRBV5-6 to TRBJ2-7; 9 bases are a match to TRBD2. J gave up 4 bases and V 4 bases, and 3 bases lay outside the gene matches. Germline assignment: CDR1 SGHDT and CDR2 YYEEEE. This CDR3 is 13 amino acids long. The CDR3 reads CASSMTSGYEQYF. The DNA for the CDR3 is TGTGCCAGCAGCATGACTAGCGGTTACGAGCAGTACTTC.

This clone was seen just once. V is TRBV18 and J is TRBJ2-3, with TRBD1 matching over 7 bases. V shed 5 bases, J shed 2 bases, and the junction held 13 bases outside the gene matches. This CDR3 has 17 amino acids. The germline V gene encodes CDR1 KGHSH and CDR2 LQKENI. This CDR3 is CASSKKPGQSFTDTQYF. The CDR3 DNA is TGTGCCAGCTCAAAAAAGCCGGGACAGAGCTTCACAGATACGCAGTATTTT.

In its sample, this clone was seen once. V and J are TRBV19 and TRBJ1-1, with 7 positions matching TRBD1. Per the germline V gene, CDR1 is LNHDA and CDR2 is SQIVND (reference sequence). Trimming took 4 bases from V and 2 from J; bases not matched to a gene: 7. This CDR3 spans 15 amino acids. In DNA form, the CDR3 reads TGTGCCAGTAGTACCTCCGGGACAGTCAACACTGAAGCTTTCTTT. Encoded protein: CASSTSGTVNTEAFF. The whole variable domain, filled in from reference TRBV19 and TRBJ1-1, reads DGGITQSPKYLFRKEGQNVTLSCEQNLNHDAMYWYRQDPGQGLRLIYYSQIVNDFQKGDIAEGYSVSREKKESFPLTVTSAQKNPTAFYLCASSTSGTVNTEAFFGQGTRLTVV.

The chain uses TRBV7-2 and TRBJ2-7; D is perhaps TRBD2 (5 bases). Trimming removed 2 bases at V and 4 bases at J, with 12 bases between. CDR3 length: 14 amino acids. CDR1 and CDR2 from the germline V gene are SGHTA and FQGNSA. The CDR3 DNA reads as TGTGCCAGCAGCTTACTCGGGATACGGTACGAGCAGTACTTC. As protein: CASSLLGIRYEQYF.

The V gene is TRBV29-1, the J gene TRBJ2-2; a weak D match, TRBD2 (5 bases). The V and J ends lost 0 bases and 5 bases respectively, with 19 bases between them. This CDR3 has 17 residues. Germline V gene lookup returns CDR1 SQVTM and CDR2 ANQGSEA. DNA for the CDR3: TGCAGCGTTGAAGATCGCACGGCAGGAGGCGGGACCGGGGAGCTGTTTTTT. Its translation is CSVEDRTAGGGTGELFF.

The chain links TRBV6-5 to TRBJ1-1; maybe TRBD1 (5 bases). V was clipped by 5 bases and J by 0 bases, with 7 bases between them. CDR1 and CDR2 from the germline V gene are MNHEY and SVGAGI. This CDR3 is built from 13 residues. CDR3 bases: TGTGCCAGCAGTATGACAGTGAACACTGAAGCTTTCTTT. Translated, it gives CASSMTVNTEAFF.

V and J are TRBV4-2 and TRBJ2-2; D possibly corresponds to TRBD2 (5 bases). CDR3 size: 16 residues. Trimming removed 1 base from V and 0 bases from J, with 9 bases in between. Germline V gene lookup returns CDR1 LGHNA and CDR2 YNFKEQ. CDR3 residues: CASSQGSASNTGELFF. CDR3 nucleotides: TGTGCCAGCAGCCAAGGTAGCGCATCGAACACCGGGGAGCTGTTTTTT.

The rearrangement joins TRBV19 to TRBJ2-1, with 10 bases aligning to TRBD1. J was trimmed by 6 bases and V by 5 bases; bases with no gene match: 4. This CDR3 is built from 14 residues. The germline CDR1 and CDR2 sequences are LNHDA and SQIVND (reference sequence). CDR3 sequence (DNA): TGTGCCAGTAGTCCGCGGGACAGGGGCAATGAGCAGTTCTTC. Translated, it gives CASSPRDRGNEQFF.

The rearrangement uses TRBV5-1 and TRBJ2-3; D might be TRBD2 (7 bases). The V end was cut by 4 bases, the J end by 8 bases, with 17 bases between. CDR1 is SGHRS, CDR2 YFSETQ, per germline. This CDR3 comprises 14 residues. The CDR3 reads CASSQGLEGGTQYF. The CDR3, as DNA: TGCGCCAGCAGCCAAGGACTAGAGGGGGGTACGCAGTATTTT.

This rearrangement joins TRBV7-2 to TRBJ1-4; tentative D call: TRBD1 (6 bases). Germline V lookup: CDR1 SGHTA, CDR2 FQGNSA. The CDR3 covers 15 residues. The V gene lost 1 base and the J gene lost 4 bases, with 10 bases spanning the gap. The CDR3 region is CASSLGSRGNEKLFF. In DNA form, the CDR3 reads TGTGCCAGCAGCTTAGGAAGCAGGGGTAATGAAAAACTGTTTTTT.

The V call is TRBV5-1, the J call TRBJ1-1; TRBD1 might be the D (6 bases). The CDR3 covers 14 residues. Per the germline V gene, CDR1 is SGHRS and CDR2 is YFSETQ. V lost 1 base and J lost 1, with 8 bases in between. In DNA, the CDR3 is TGCGCCAGCAGCTTGATGGGGGCGAACACTGAAGCTTTCTTT. Its protein product is CASSLMGANTEAFF.

This chain joins TRBV18 and TRBJ2-7, with 9 bases lining up with TRBD1. The CDR3 consists of 15 residues. V was clipped by 6 bases and J by 3 bases; unmatched bases: 9. The V gene's germline CDR1 is KGHSH and CDR2 LQKENI. The CDR3 nucleotides are TGTGCCAGCTCGTCCGGGACAGGGAGAATCTACGAGCAGTACTTC. As protein: CASSSGTGRIYEQYF.

The V call is TRBV6-4, the J call TRBJ2-7, with 10 bases fitting TRBD1. Germline V gene data show CDR1 as MRHNA and CDR2 as SNTAGT. The CDR3 extends over 13 amino acids. V lost 5 bases and J lost 3; bases outside the gene matches: 1. CDR3 nucleotide sequence: TGTGCCAGCAGTAGGGACAGGGGCTACGAGCAGTACTTC. Amino acids: CASSRDRGYEQYF.

The chain links TRBV6-5 to TRBJ1-5, with unresolved D. The germline CDR1 and CDR2 sequences are MNHEY and SVGAGI. The V end lost 6 bases, the J end lost 4 bases, and 16 bases lay between the germline ends. This CDR3 has 15 residues. The CDR3 reads CASSKTGGRNQPQHF. The CDR3 region has the DNA TGTGCCAGCAGCAAAACCGGAGGGCGGAATCAGCCCCAGCATTTT.

The chain carries TRBV6-6 and TRBJ1-1; D not certain. This CDR3 comprises 14 residues. The V and J ends lost 5 bases and 10 bases respectively, with 20 bases between them. The germline gives CDR1 MNHNY, CDR2 SVGAGI (reference sequence). CDR3 amino acids: CASSPSSTGGGAFF. Here the CDR3 DNA reads TGTGCCAGCAGTCCCTCCTCGACCGGAGGTGGAGCTTTCTTT.

The J gene is TRBJ1-5, the V gene TRBV18; D not certain. V dropped 4 bases and J dropped 4 bases, with 14 bases sitting between them. Germline CDR1 and CDR2: KGHSH and LQKENI. This CDR3 has 15 residues. CDR3: CASSLPDGKNQPQHF. CDR3 nucleotide sequence: TGTGCCAGCTCACTCCCGGACGGGAAAAATCAGCCCCAGCATTTT.

The J gene is TRBJ2-1, the V gene TRBV28; D ambiguous. This CDR3 has 15 amino acids. Germline V gene lookup returns CDR1 MDHEN and CDR2 SYDVKM. Trimming cost V 6 bases and J 0 bases, with 12 bases left between them. The CDR3 DNA reads TGTGCCAGCAGCTCACCGGGTAGCTCCTACAATGAGCAGTTCTTC. It is translated as CASSSPGSSYNEQFF.

The J gene is TRBJ1-4, the V gene TRBV30, with unresolved D. Germline V gene sequence: CDR1 GTSNPN, CDR2 SVGIG (reference sequence). The CDR3 is made up of 13 amino acids. Trimming left V 3 bases short and J 0 bases short, with 5 bases between. Here the CDR3 reads CAWRRATNEKLFF. The CDR3 DNA reads as TGTGCCTGGAGACGGGCAACTAATGAAAAACTGTTTTTT.

The CDR3: CASSLNPLSRTSTDTQYF. Written as DNA, the CDR3 is TGTGCCAGCAGTTTAAACCCCCTCTCGCGTACTAGCACAGATACGCAGTATTTT. The chain carries TRBV28 and TRBJ2-3; no reliable D call. Trimming pared 2 bases from V and 0 bases from J, leaving 18 bases between. Looked up from germline, CDR1 is MDHEN and CDR2 is SYDVKM. The CDR3 runs 18 residues.

The rearrangement joins TRBV19 to TRBJ2-1; maybe TRBD2 (6 bases). The germline CDR1 and CDR2 sequences are LNHDA and SQIVND (reference sequence). V lost 6 bases and J lost 8, with 17 bases in between. The CDR3 loop spans 14 amino acids. CDR3 sequence reads: CASRPPGEPHEQFF. The CDR3 coding sequence is TGTGCCAGTAGGCCACCGGGAGAGCCCCATGAGCAGTTCTTC.

V is TRBV9 and J is TRBJ2-5; perhaps TRBD2 as D (5 bases). CDR3 length: 15 residues. The germline V gene encodes CDR1 SGDLS and CDR2 YYNGEE. Between the trimmed V and J ends, which lost 0 bases and 4 bases, there was a span of 13 bases. CDR3 bases: TGTGCCAGCAGCGTAGTCGGGGTGGTCGGAGAGACCCAGTACTTC. Its protein is CASSVVGVVGETQYF. Complete variable domain (other parts from reference TRBV9 and TRBJ2-5): DSGVTQTPKHLITATGQRVTLRCSPRSGDLSVYWYQQSLDQGLQFLIQYYNGEERAKGNILERFSAQQFPDLHSELNLSSLELGDSALYFCASSVVGVVGETQYFGPGTRLLVL.

This clone was observed a few times. The J gene is TRBJ1-6, the V gene TRBV19, with D possibly being TRBD1 (6 bases). The germline V gene has CDR1 LNHDA and CDR2 SQIVND (reference sequence). The CDR3 is made up of 14 amino acids. Trimming left V 5 bases short and J 8 bases short, with 13 bases between. The DNA of the CDR3 is TGTGCCAGTAGTGTCACAGGGACGGATTCACCCCTCCACTTT. Encoded protein: CASSVTGTDSPLHF.

The V gene is TRBV5-1, the J gene TRBJ2-7, with 10 bases aligning to TRBD1. Trimming removed 2 bases from V and 1 base from J; junction bases left unmatched: 6. From germline, CDR1 is SGHRS and CDR2 YFSETQ. This CDR3 comprises 16 residues. The CDR3 nucleotides are TGCGCCAGCAGCTTAACCCCGGGACAGGGGTCCTACGAGCAGTACTTC. Its protein is CASSLTPGQGSYEQYF.

The V gene is TRBV15, the J gene TRBJ2-3; 9 positions agree with TRBD2. The V gene's germline CDR1 is LNHNV and CDR2 YYDKDF (reference sequence). V trimming: 3 bases; J trimming: 8 bases; junction bases outside the gene matches: 9. There are 15 residues in the CDR3. CDR3 DNA: TGTGCCACCAGCAGTCCGGGACTAGCTTCGGGTACGCAGTATTTT. It encodes CATSSPGLASGTQYF.

This clone was recorded once. This rearrangement joins TRBV5-1 to TRBJ2-7; D might be TRBD2 (6 bases). This CDR3 is 14 amino acids long. Trimming cost V 4 bases and J 2 bases, with 13 bases left between them. Germline V gene sequence: CDR1 SGHRS, CDR2 YFSETQ. The CDR3 loop is CASSQSGLAYEQYF. The CDR3 DNA sequence: TGCGCCAGCAGCCAGTCGGGACTCGCCTACGAGCAGTACTTC.

The chain couples TRBV9 to TRBJ2-5, with D perhaps matching TRBD2 (5 bases). The V end was cut by 5 bases, the J end by 4 bases, with 15 bases between. The CDR3 contains 14 residues. Germline V gene sequence: CDR1 SGDLS, CDR2 YYNGEE. CDR3 coding DNA: TGTGCCAGCAGTCCAATGGCGGGTGGAGAGACCCAGTACTTC. It codes for CASSPMAGGETQYF.

This chain joins TRBV4-1 and TRBJ2-5, with a possible D match to TRBD2 (5 bases). Germline V gene lookup returns CDR1 MGHRA and CDR2 YSYEKL. With 4 bases removed from V and 4 bases from J, the gap between germline ends came to 22 bases. This CDR3 spans 17 amino acids. The CDR3 DNA is TGCGCCAGCAGCCTATTCGGGAAGATCACCGCAGTAGAGACCCAGTACTTC. It codes for CASSLFGKITAVETQYF.

V is TRBV4-1 and J is TRBJ1-4, with D hard to call. Germline V lookup: CDR1 MGHRA, CDR2 YSYEKL. V lost 2 bases and J 0 bases, leaving 10 bases between the germline ends. The length of the CDR3 is 16 residues. The CDR3 nucleotides are TGCGCCAGCAGCCAACCGGGGTTCACAACTAATGAAAAACTGTTTTTT. Its translation is CASSQPGFTTNEKLFF.

The chain recombines TRBV7-3 with TRBJ2-5, with TRBD1 matching 11 bases. The trim removed 5 bases at V and 5 bases at J, leaving 13 bases unmatched. Germline CDR1 reads SGHTA; CDR2 reads FQGTGA. The CDR3 has 17 amino acids. CDR3 DNA: TGTGCCAGCAGCCCCCTAGGGGTGGGACAGGGGGAGGAGACCCAGTACTTC. Translated, it gives CASSPLGVGQGEETQYF.

This clone was counted once. This chain connects TRBV5-6 to TRBJ2-7, with TRBD2 matching over 10 bases. With V trimmed by 4 bases and J by 0 bases, 4 bases remained unmatched. Germline CDR1 reads SGHDT; CDR2 reads YYEEEE. This CDR3 is built from 15 residues. The CDR3 DNA reads TGTGCCAGCAGCCCCGGACTAGCGGACTCCTACGAGCAGTACTTC. Residues: CASSPGLADSYEQYF.